In this sample, the clone carrying this TCR beta chain turned up many times. Its antigen is unknown. The CDR3 spans 18 residues. Between the trimmed V and J ends, which lost 2 bases and 0 bases, there was a span of 20 bases. Germline V CDR1 and CDR2: SGHRS, YFSETQ. For Graves' hyperthyroidism to be stable, ophthalmopathy could not progress within 18 months. This sample stems from a study of T cells in Graves' hyperthyroidism and ophthalmopathy. Study details: Staff took peripheral blood when the initial diagnosis was made, before any treatment began. Notes on the study in general: In blood, most of the thyroid clonotypes expanded above 0.001 were also present. Ophthalmopathy cases were set apart from stable hyperthyroidism by a 13 V-J model.

What was amplified from RNA transcripts were TCR beta CDR3 regions. The HTBI primer set drove a first-round RT-PCR of the TCR CDR3. Each CDR3 protein gets one entry after TCRdb re-called the multiplex PCR reads with MiXCR. Altogether fewer than 900,000 distinct CDR3 sequences are present, less than 20% being singletons, with the ten largest covering approximately 8.4%. This rearrangement joins TRBV5-1 to TRBJ1-1; D perhaps matches TRBD1 (6 bases). The sample taken for sequencing was blood. This sequence was found in a man between 18 and 29 years old with Graves' hyperthyroidism. This CDR3 reads CASSLTVGAANVNTEAFF. The CDR3 DNA reads as TGCGCCAGCAGCTTAACGGTGGGGGCCGCAAACGTGAACACTGAAGCTTTCTTT.